Below, 32 T cell receptor beta chains from the same sample are listed, as sequenced in a study of CD8 T cells in Susac syndrome. Random hexamers were used to reverse transcribe the RNA input (about 0.5 to 1 ug). Each CDR3 protein gets one entry after TCRdb re-called the immunoSEQ multiplex PCR reads with MiXCR. The table shows about 120,000 distinct CDR3 sequences, with 85% to 95% occurring only once. Sequencing was performed on CD8+ T cells from PBMCs. These receptors originate from a human donor in good health.

V gene TRBV2 combines with J gene TRBJ2-7; 16 bases map to TRBD2. The germline V gene has CDR1 SNHLY and CDR2 FYNNEI. V lost 6 bases and J lost 5; bases outside the gene matches: 7. This CDR3 is built from 16 residues. CDR3 sequence reads: CASSRGTSGRENEQYF. As DNA, the CDR3 is TGTGCCAGCAGCCGAGGGACTAGCGGGAGGGAGAACGAGCAGTACTTC.

CDR3 nucleotide sequence: TGCAGCGTAGGCTTTCGGGGGGCTGAAGCTTTCTTT. It codes for CSVGFRGAEAFF. The chain carries TRBV29-1 and TRBJ1-1; D is perhaps TRBD1 (5 bases). V lost 6 bases and J 6 bases, leaving 14 bases between the germline ends. Germline V gene sequence: CDR1 SQVTM, CDR2 ANQGSEA. The CDR3 sequence is 12 residues long.

The J gene is TRBJ1-1, the V gene TRBV7-2; no definite D call. Per germline, CDR1 SGHTA and CDR2 FQGNSA. The CDR3 length is 13 residues. Trimming shortened V by 3 bases and J by 0 bases, and 5 bases separated the two germline ends. The CDR3: CASSLYLNTEAFF. In DNA form, the CDR3 reads TGTGCCAGCAGCTTGTACTTGAACACTGAAGCTTTCTTT.

This chain uses TRBV7-9 with TRBJ1-1, with D possibly TRBD1 on 6 matching bases. Per germline, CDR1 SEHNR and CDR2 FQNEAQ (reference sequence). The CDR3 has 15 residues. With 5 bases removed from V and 3 bases from J, the gap between germline ends came to 16 bases. In nucleotides, the CDR3 is TGTGCCAGCAGCCGCGGGAGGGGGGCATACACTGAAGCTTTCTTT. It translates to CASSRGRGAYTEAFF.

The V and J genes are TRBV2 and TRBJ2-1; 10 bases match TRBD2. Germline CDR1 and CDR2: SNHLY and FYNNEI. V trimming: 6 bases; J trimming: 4 bases; junction bases outside the gene matches: 9. The CDR3 is made up of 16 amino acids. The CDR3 sequence is CASRASGSGAYNEQFF. In DNA form, the CDR3 reads TGTGCCAGCAGGGCTAGCGGGAGTGGGGCTTACAATGAGCAGTTCTTC.

This chain links TRBV13 with TRBJ2-4; D is possibly TRBD2 (6 bases). V lost 5 bases to trimming and J lost 4 bases, with 12 bases between them. The CDR3 consists of 14 residues. Germline values: CDR1 PRHDT, CDR2 FYEKMQ (reference sequence). CDR3 residues: CASSELAVKNIQYF. The CDR3 DNA reads TGTGCCAGCAGCGAACTAGCAGTTAAAAACATTCAGTACTTC.

This chain links TRBV7-9 with TRBJ2-1; 7 bases match TRBD2. Germline lookup yields CDR1 SEHNR and CDR2 FQNEAQ (reference sequence). V trimming: 1 base; J trimming: 8 bases; junction bases outside the gene matches: 5. The length of the CDR3 is 14 residues. As DNA, the CDR3 is TGTGCCAGCAGCTTAGAGGGAGGGAGGGATGAGCAGTTCTTC. Its translation: CASSLEGGRDEQFF.

V usage is TRBV5-1 and J usage is TRBJ2-5; TRBD1 might be the D (5 bases). The germline CDR1 and CDR2 sequences are SGHRS and YFSETQ. The ends were cut back, 0 bases at V and 5 bases at J, with 11 bases in the middle. CDR3 length equals 14 residues. The CDR3 here is CASSLDGAWETQYF. In nucleotides, the CDR3 is TGCGCCAGCAGCTTGGATGGGGCTTGGGAGACCCAGTACTTC.

This chain uses TRBV21-1 with TRBJ1-2. TRBV21-1 is reported as a pseudogene. This CDR3 spans 11 amino acids. The CDR3 reads CASSKDNGYTF. The CDR3 DNA is TGTGCCAGCAGCAAAGACAATGGCTACACCTTC.

The rearrangement joins TRBV24-1 to TRBJ1-2; no clear D. This CDR3 contains 13 residues. V was shortened by 4 bases and J by 4 bases, with 9 bases between the two germline ends. Germline V gene lookup returns CDR1 KGHDR and CDR2 SFDVKD. The CDR3 DNA reads as TGTGCCACCAGTGAGTACAGATTCTATGGCTACACCTTC. It translates to CATSEYRFYGYTF.

The chain employs TRBV6-2 or TRBV6-3 and TRBJ2-5, with 10 bases fitting TRBD1. Per the germline V gene, CDR1 is MNHEY and CDR2 is SVGEGT. The length of the CDR3 is 16 residues. The V and J ends lost 2 bases and 5 bases, in that order; junction bases with no gene match: 8. Here the CDR3 DNA reads TGTGCCAGCAGTTACGCGGGACAGGGGCTAGGCGAGACCCAGTACTTC. Residues: CASSYAGQGLGETQYF.

The chain uses TRBV30 and TRBJ1-1; a possible D gene is TRBD1 (5 bases). There are 13 residues in the CDR3. The germline V and J ends were trimmed by 3 bases and 6 bases, with 14 bases remaining between them. The germline V gene encodes CDR1 GTSNPN and CDR2 SVGIG (reference sequence). This CDR3 reads CAWSSYPGAEAFF. In DNA form, the CDR3 reads TGTGCCTGGAGCAGTTATCCGGGGGCTGAAGCTTTCTTT.

The chain uses TRBV27 and TRBJ1-2; D remains unclear. Germline CDR1 and CDR2: MNHEY and SMNVEV (reference sequence). Trimming stripped 5 bases from V and 8 bases from J, with 18 bases between. This CDR3 region has 14 residues. For the CDR3, the DNA is TGTGCCAGCAGTCCGGTGACGGAGGCTTGGGGCTACACCTTC. Encoded protein: CASSPVTEAWGYTF.

The gene calls are TRBV28 and TRBJ1-2; TRBD1 matches 7 bases. The CDR3 extends over 15 amino acids. Trimming at V came to 3 bases and at J to 1 base, leaving 5 bases not matched to a gene. Germline loops: CDR1 MDHEN, CDR2 SYDVKM. The CDR3 loop is CASSFARGSNYGYTF. The DNA of the CDR3 is TGTGCCAGCAGTTTCGCCAGGGGGAGTAACTATGGCTACACCTTC.

This chain joins TRBV4-3 and TRBJ2-1, with 10 positions matching TRBD1. Looked up from germline, CDR1 is LGHNA and CDR2 is YSLEER. V was pared by 4 bases and J by 3 bases, with 6 bases of the junction left unmatched. This CDR3 region has 16 residues. CDR3 in DNA: TGCGCCAGCAGCCGGAACGACAGGGGGCTCTACAATGAGCAGTTCTTC. Its translation is CASSRNDRGLYNEQFF.

V gene TRBV29-1 combines with J gene TRBJ2-5; 8 bases map to TRBD1. The CDR3 runs 11 residues. V gave up 6 bases and J gave up 5 bases; unmatched junction bases: 2. Looked up from germline, CDR1 is SQVTM and CDR2 is ANQGSEA. The DNA of the CDR3 is TGCAGCGTGGACAGGGATGAGACCCAGTACTTC. This encodes CSVDRDETQYF.

This chain connects TRBV18 to TRBJ2-4; D is ambiguous. Trimming removed 5 bases at V and 0 bases at J, with 14 bases between. Per germline, CDR1 KGHSH and CDR2 LQKENI. The CDR3 has 16 amino acids. CDR3 residues: CASSSDGSLAKNIQYF. The CDR3 region has the DNA TGTGCCAGCTCATCGGACGGGTCCTTAGCCAAAAACATTCAGTACTTC.

V gene TRBV2 combines with J gene TRBJ1-1; 11 bases match TRBD1. The CDR3 spans 14 residues. CDR1 is SNHLY, CDR2 FYNNEI, per germline. Trimming removed 7 bases from V and 1 base from J; junction bases left unmatched: 2. CDR3 bases: TGTGCCAGCATGGACAGGGGGCGGAACACTGAAGCTTTCTTT. This encodes CASMDRGRNTEAFF.

The CDR3 DNA reads TGTGCCAGCAGCGATATTAACTATGGCTACACCTTC. Residues: CASSDINYGYTF. This chain connects TRBV9 to TRBJ1-2; D is undetermined. With 3 bases removed from V and 1 base from J, the gap between germline ends came to 4 bases. The length of the CDR3 is 12 residues. Germline V gene lookup returns CDR1 SGDLS and CDR2 YYNGEE. Full variable domain (missing parts from reference TRBV9 and TRBJ1-2): DSGVTQTPKHLITATGQRVTLRCSPRSGDLSVYWYQQSLDQGLQFLIQYYNGEERAKGNILERFSAQQFPDLHSELNLSSLELGDSALYFCASSDINYGYTFGSGTRLTVV.

The chain joins TRBV18 to TRBJ1-1, with D uncertain. The CDR3 has 13 residues. Germline V gene sequence: CDR1 KGHSH, CDR2 LQKENI. Trimming cost V 6 bases and J 2 bases, with 10 bases left between them. CDR3 residues: CASSPDGNTEAFF. In DNA, the CDR3 is TGTGCCAGCTCCCCCGACGGAAACACTGAAGCTTTCTTT.

The chain carries TRBV18 and TRBJ2-3; D is perhaps TRBD1 (6 bases). Trimming removed 5 bases at V and 2 bases at J, with 11 bases between. CDR1 KGHSH and CDR2 LQKENI come from the germline V gene. CDR3 length: 14 residues. This chain's CDR3 is CASSKTGPTDTQYF. Here the CDR3 DNA reads TGTGCCAGCTCAAAAACAGGGCCCACAGATACGCAGTATTTT.

CDR3 in DNA: TGCAGCGGGAGGACCGACAGATCCAATGAGCAGTTCTTC. This gives the protein CSGRTDRSNEQFF. The chain carries TRBV29-1 and TRBJ2-1, with D perhaps TRBD1 or TRBD2 (5 bases each). V was trimmed by 7 bases and J by 6 bases, leaving 16 bases between them. Germline V CDR1 and CDR2: SQVTM, ANQGSEA. The length of the CDR3 is 13 residues.

This chain connects TRBV20-1 to TRBJ1-1; D is possibly TRBD1 (6 bases). The CDR3 totals 14 residues. V lost 3 bases to trimming and J lost 5 bases, with 16 bases between them. Germline V lookup: CDR1 DFQATT, CDR2 SNEGSKA (reference sequence). CDR3 sequence reads: CSASHGGQGTEAFF. CDR3 DNA sequence: TGCAGTGCTAGTCACGGCGGCCAGGGGACTGAAGCTTTCTTT.

The chain couples TRBV19 to TRBJ1-5; no reliable D call. The germline gives CDR1 LNHDA, CDR2 SQIVND (reference sequence). The CDR3 runs 14 residues. V shed 7 bases and J shed 0 bases, with 10 bases lying between them. The CDR3 sequence is CASTRTYSNQPQHF. CDR3 bases: TGTGCCAGTACCAGGACGTATAGCAATCAGCCCCAGCATTTT.

This clonotype was counted only a few times. V gene TRBV2 combines with J gene TRBJ2-2, with TRBD2 identical over 11 bases. Germline CDR1 and CDR2: SNHLY and FYNNEI. V shed 3 bases and J 7 bases; nucleotides not matched to a gene: 7. This CDR3 contains 16 residues. The CDR3 DNA reads as TGTGCCAGCAGTGAGCGTAGCGGGGGGGCGGTCGGGGAGCTGTTTTTT. As protein: CASSERSGGAVGELFF.

This clonotype was seen just once. This chain connects TRBV20-1 to TRBJ2-7, with unresolved D. Looked up from germline, CDR1 is DFQATT and CDR2 is SNEGSKA (reference sequence). V was pared by 0 bases and J by 1 base, with 13 bases between. CDR3 size: 15 residues. CDR3 in DNA: TGCAGTGCTAGAGAAGTAGGCACAAGGTCCTACGAGCAGTACTTC. Translation: CSAREVGTRSYEQYF.

The rearrangement links TRBV7-8 to TRBJ2-3; 7 nucleotides agree with TRBD2. Germline V gene sequence: CDR1 SGHVS, CDR2 FQNEAQ. J was trimmed by 4 bases and V by 2 bases; bases with no gene match: 6. CDR3 size: 15 residues. CDR3 amino acids: CASSLWTSRPDTQYF. CDR3 sequence (DNA): TGTGCCAGCAGCTTATGGACTAGTCGTCCAGATACGCAGTATTTT.

This clonotype came up once. The CDR3 is CAWSSGGVEAFF. CDR3 DNA sequence: TGTGCCTGGAGTTCAGGGGGCGTTGAAGCTTTCTTT. The rearrangement uses TRBV30 and TRBJ1-1; 8 bases are shared with TRBD1. CDR1 is GTSNPN, CDR2 SVGIG, per germline (reference sequence). The CDR3 has 12 residues. The trim removed 2 bases at V and 7 bases at J, leaving 3 bases unmatched. Full variable domain (rest looked up from reference TRBV30 and TRBJ1-1): SQTIHQWPATLVQPVGSPLSLECTVEGTSNPNLYWYRQAAGRGLQLLFYSVGIGQISSEVPQNLSASRPQDRQFILSSKKLLLSDSGFYLCAWSSGGVEAFFGQGTRLTVV.

This chain connects TRBV7-2 to TRBJ2-3, with 8 bases matching TRBD1. The CDR3 extends over 15 amino acids. V lost 3 bases, J lost 4 bases, and 6 bases stayed unmatched. Germline loops: CDR1 SGHTA, CDR2 FQGNSA. In nucleotides, the CDR3 is TGTGCCAGCAGCTTCGGGGACAGGAGCTCAGATACGCAGTATTTT. Its translation is CASSFGDRSSDTQYF. Combining the CDR3 with reference TRBV7-2 and TRBJ2-3 gives the whole variable domain GAGVSQSPSNKVTEKGKDVELRCDPISGHTALYWYRQSLGQGLEFLIYFQGNSAPDKSGLPSDRFSAERTGGSVSTLTIQRTQQEDSAVYLCASSFGDRSSDTQYFGPGTRLTVL.

This clonotype occurred once. The chain couples TRBV6-2 or TRBV6-3 to TRBJ1-1, with D unresolved. The CDR3 spans 16 residues. Germline CDR1 and CDR2: MNHEY and SVGEGT. Between the trimmed V and J ends, which lost 2 bases and 3 bases, there was a span of 16 bases. This chain's CDR3 is CASSYLWGLSDTEAFF. The CDR3 coding sequence is TGTGCCAGCAGTTACCTCTGGGGATTATCGGACACTGAAGCTTTCTTT.

This sequence joins TRBV29-1 and TRBJ1-1; D is perhaps TRBD1 (5 bases). V shed 5 bases and J shed 1 base, with 11 bases lying between them. The CDR3 length is 13 residues. Germline CDR1 SQVTM, CDR2 ANQGSEA. CDR3 sequence (DNA): TGCAGCGTTCTACGGGGGGAGAACACTGAAGCTTTCTTT. Translation gives CSVLRGENTEAFF.

The rearrangement links TRBV24-1 to TRBJ2-1, with TRBD1 as a possible D gene (5 bases). The V and J ends lost 3 bases and 5 bases respectively, with 13 bases between them. Germline assignment: CDR1 KGHDR and CDR2 SFDVKD. The CDR3 totals 15 residues. CDR3 amino acids: CATSDNGRGNNEQFF. The DNA for the CDR3 is TGTGCCACCAGTGATAACGGAAGGGGTAACAATGAGCAGTTCTTC.